Below are 12 T cell receptor beta chains sequenced from a single sample in a study of blood T cells in healthy people across ages. A second about 6 to 12 cycle PCR used barcoded and J-beta primers. In TCRdb, the 5' RACE reads were re-called with MiXCR into one record per CDR3 protein. Among roughly 1,000,000 distinct CDR3 sequences, around 25% were seen once, and the ten largest hold around 0.7%. These same records also appear under a second study, on T cells of mothers and their children.

The sequenced sample was blood. Receptor source: a girl aged 2-10 years in good health.

The table lists this clonotype with a few counts. The CDR3 nucleotides read TGTGCCAGCAGCCTCCAGGCTGAAGCTTTCTTT. Its translation: CASSLQAEAFF. The chain employs TRBV11-2 and TRBJ1-1; D is unresolved. There are 11 residues in the CDR3. Germline loops: CDR1 SGHAT, CDR2 FQNNGV. V was pared by 5 bases and J by 6 bases, with 7 bases between. Combining the CDR3 with reference TRBV11-2 and TRBJ1-1 gives the whole variable domain EAGVAQSPRYKIIEKRQSVAFWCNPISGHATLYWYQQILGQGPKLLIQFQNNGVVDDSQLPKDRFSAERLKGVDSTLKIQPAKLEDSAVYLCASSLQAEAFFGQGTRLTVV.

The chain uses TRBV7-9 and TRBJ1-4, with D hard to call. Trimming stripped 1 base from V and 7 bases from J, with 13 bases between. The germline V gene encodes CDR1 SEHNR and CDR2 FQNEAQ (reference sequence). This CDR3 is 15 amino acids long. The CDR3 DNA is TGTGCCAGCAGCTTAGGGGCGGCAGGATCTGAAAAACTGTTTTTT. Its protein is CASSLGAAGSEKLFF.

This clonotype came up a few times. The J gene is TRBJ2-5, the V gene TRBV7-2; unclear D gene. Near its end, the DNA agrees better with TRBJ2-1, so the J call may be wrong. There are 15 residues in the CDR3. CDR1 is SGHTA and CDR2 is FQGNSA in the germline V gene. CDR3 coding DNA: TGTGCCAGCAGCTTAGGGAGTCGCACCTACAATGAGCAGTTCTTC. Residues: CASSLGSRTYNEQFF.

This clonotype occurred a few times. The chain employs TRBV28 and TRBJ2-7; D may correspond to TRBD1 or TRBD2 (5 bases each). Trimming removed 6 bases at V and 7 bases at J, with 19 bases between. The CDR3 has 14 residues. In germline, CDR1 is MDHEN, CDR2 SYDVKM. The CDR3 region is CASSPGTGLLEQYF. The CDR3 bases are TGTGCCAGCAGCCCCGGGACCGGACTTTTAGAGCAGTACTTC.

The sample holds a few counts of this clonotype. This chain's CDR3 is CASSKGQGANEQYF. CDR3 in DNA: TGTGCCAGCAGCAAGGGACAGGGGGCCAACGAGCAGTACTTC. The chain links TRBV21-1 to TRBJ2-5; the DNA was not used to check the table's D call, TRBD1. The tail of the sequence fits TRBJ2-7 better, so the J call may be wrong. TRBV21-1 has pseudogene status. The CDR3 extends over 14 amino acids.

The V and J genes are TRBV6-2 or TRBV6-3 and TRBJ2-1; D unclear. CDR3 length: 13 amino acids. The germline gives CDR1 MNHEY, CDR2 SVGEGT. Trimming cost V 4 bases and J 6 bases, with 10 bases left between them. The CDR3 sequence is CASSSRLSNEQFF. The CDR3 coding sequence is TGTGCCAGCAGTTCCCGGCTTTCCAATGAGCAGTTCTTC.

This chain connects TRBV12-3 or TRBV12-4 to TRBJ2-7; either TRBD1 or TRBD2 may fit D (5 bases each). The CDR3 consists of 16 residues. V lost 3 bases and J lost 0, with 15 bases in between. In DNA form, the CDR3 reads TGTGCCAGCAGTTTTTGGGGGAATAGGGCCTCCTACGAGCAGTACTTC. Its protein product is CASSFWGNRASYEQYF.

The chain has TRBV3-1 and TRBJ1-1; D is unclear. V dropped 4 bases and J dropped 0 bases, with 12 bases sitting between them. From germline, CDR1 is LGHDT and CDR2 YNNKEL (reference sequence). The CDR3 length is 15 residues. The CDR3 DNA is TGTGCCAGCAGCCCCGCCCGGCCTATGAACACTGAAGCTTTCTTT. Its protein is CASSPARPMNTEAFF.

This clonotype was observed a single time. As DNA, the CDR3 is TGTGCCACCAGGAATCTAGCGGAAACCTACGAGCAGTACTTC. The encoded protein is CATRNLAETYEQYF. The chain recombines TRBV15 with TRBJ2-7, with 7 bases identical to TRBD2. V dropped 6 bases and J dropped 2; count of bases not matched to a gene: 7. The germline V gene encodes CDR1 LNHNV and CDR2 YYDKDF (reference sequence). The CDR3 has 14 amino acids.

V and J are TRBV28 and TRBJ2-7; 7 nucleotides agree with TRBD1. Germline CDR1 reads MDHEN; CDR2 reads SYDVKM. This CDR3 is 11 amino acids long. The V and J ends lost 7 bases and 5 bases, in that order; junction bases with no gene match: 2. For the CDR3, the DNA is TGTGCCAGCACCGGGACAGACGAGCAGTACTTC. Translated, it gives CASTGTDEQYF.

The V gene is TRBV14, the J gene TRBJ2-4; a possible D gene is TRBD2 (6 bases). Per the germline V gene, CDR1 is SGHDN and CDR2 is FVKESK. V lost 1 base, J lost 2 bases, and 18 bases lay in between. This CDR3 is built from 18 residues. The CDR3, as DNA: TGTGCCAGCAGCCAAGTTCGGGGCGAGGACTATACCAAAAACATTCAGTACTTC. It specifies CASSQVRGEDYTKNIQYF.

The V and J genes are TRBV3-1 and TRBJ2-2; D unclear. The CDR3 is 12 amino acids. Between the trimmed V and J ends, which lost 6 bases and 5 bases, there was a span of 7 bases. In germline, CDR1 is LGHDT, CDR2 YNNKEL (reference sequence). DNA for the CDR3: TGTGCCAGCAGTGCGGTTACCGGGGAGCTGTTTTTT. Translated: CASSAVTGELFF.